The TCR beta chain under discussion was sequenced for a study of T cells expressing NK-cell markers. The wider study: All TCR beta repertoires analysed originated from sorted CD3+CD56+NKG2C+, CD3+CD56+NKG2C- and CD3+CD56-NKG2C+ T cells.

The germline V gene encodes CDR1 MNHEY and CDR2 SVGEGT. The CDR3 length is 15 residues. Note on this clonotype: Its target is not known.

Broader study findings: Of the CD8+ T cell pool in several donors, roughly 1.0-7.0% was accounted for by dominant NKG2C+ clonotypes.

TCRdb re-called the 5' RACE reads, yielding one record per CDR3 amino acid sequence without DNA. Its listing shows around 470,000 distinct CDR3 sequences. Sequenced sample: blood T cells: a sorted CD56 or NKG2C T cell subset, CD4+ or CD8+ T cells, or bulk PBMC T cells (not recorded which). The clonotype comes from a woman aged 50 to 60 in good health. The rearrangement joins TRBV6-2 or TRBV6-3 to TRBJ2-3; TCRdb's assignment of TRBD1 cannot be checked, as there is no DNA. The chain's CDR3 is CASTLPGLARDTQYF.